The T cell receptor beta chain described here comes from a study of blood T cell repertoires in COVID-19. On the study more broadly: COVID-19 samples from acute and convalescent phases originated in the United States, Italy and Spain. PBMCs, B-cell-depleted T cells, or T cells provided the cDNA or gDNA that made up the material.

The CDR3 runs 12 residues. The germline V and J ends were trimmed by 0 bases and 7 bases, with 6 bases remaining between them. CDR1 GTSNPN and CDR2 SVGIG come from the germline V gene (reference sequence). The repertoire was sequenced with immunoSEQ multiplex PCR; TCRdb's copy has only in-frame clones and lacks some. The sample has over 250,000 clones; approximately 83% are singletons. The sample comprised peripheral blood. The TCR was taken from a human donor in a cohort sampled during active COVID-19. V gene TRBV30 combines with J gene TRBJ1-4; D is unclear. The CDR3 protein is CAWSVNSEKLFF. The CDR3 coding sequence is TGTGCCTGGAGTGTAAATAGTGAAAAACTGTTTTTT.